Below, one TCR beta chain is given with its context. With the 5' RACE reads reprocessed, TCRdb shows one record per CDR3 protein and no DNA. This table lists about 460,000 distinct CDR3 sequences. This entry belongs to a study of T cells expressing NK-cell markers. The CDR3 runs 15 residues. Sequencing was done on a sample of blood T cells: a sorted CD56 or NKG2C T cell subset, CD4+ or CD8+ T cells, or bulk PBMC T cells (not recorded which). This receptor was taken from a woman in her 50s in good health. The V gene is TRBV12-3 or TRBV12-4, the J gene TRBJ1-1; the D gene TCRdb calls, TRBD1, cannot be checked with no DNA. The CDR3 protein is CASSLGGQGHTEAFF.